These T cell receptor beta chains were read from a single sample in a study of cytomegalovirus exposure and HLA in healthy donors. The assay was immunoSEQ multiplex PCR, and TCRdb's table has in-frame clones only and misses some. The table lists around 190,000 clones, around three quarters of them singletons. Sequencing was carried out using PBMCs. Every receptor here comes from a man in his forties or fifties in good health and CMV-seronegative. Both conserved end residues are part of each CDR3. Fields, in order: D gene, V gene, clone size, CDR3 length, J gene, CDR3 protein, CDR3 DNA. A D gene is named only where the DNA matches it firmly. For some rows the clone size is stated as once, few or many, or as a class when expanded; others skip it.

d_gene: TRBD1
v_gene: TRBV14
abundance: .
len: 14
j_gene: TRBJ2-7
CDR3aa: CASFLTGAPYEQYF
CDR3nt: TGTGCCAGCTTTCTTACAGGGGCGCCCTACGAGCAGTACTTC

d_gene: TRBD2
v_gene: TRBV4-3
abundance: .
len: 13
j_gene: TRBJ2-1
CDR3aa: CASSQALAGVQFF
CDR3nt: TGCGCCAGCAGCCAAGCCTTAGCGGGGGTGCAGTTCTTC

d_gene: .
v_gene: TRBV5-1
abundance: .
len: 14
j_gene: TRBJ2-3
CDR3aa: CASSVGQRTDTQYF
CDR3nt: TGCGCCAGCAGCGTCGGACAGCGCACAGATACGCAGTATTTT

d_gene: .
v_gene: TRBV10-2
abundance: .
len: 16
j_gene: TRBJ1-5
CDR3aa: CASSVAAGENNQPQHF
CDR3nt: TGCGCCAGCAGCGTCGCGGCAGGGGAAAACAATCAGCCCCAGCATTTT

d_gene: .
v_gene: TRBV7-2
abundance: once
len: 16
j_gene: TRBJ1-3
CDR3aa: CASSTSPGYSGNTIYF
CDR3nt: TGTGCCAGCAGCACTTCCCCGGGGTACTCTGGAAACACCATATATTTT

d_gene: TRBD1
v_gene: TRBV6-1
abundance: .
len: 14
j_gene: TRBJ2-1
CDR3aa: CASSALQGMDEQFF
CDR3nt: TGTGCCAGCAGTGCCCTACAGGGGATGGATGAGCAGTTCTTC

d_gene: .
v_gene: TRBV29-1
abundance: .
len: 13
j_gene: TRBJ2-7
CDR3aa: CSARGLISGEQYF
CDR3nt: TGCAGCGCTCGGGGTCTAATCTCCGGCGAGCAGTACTTC

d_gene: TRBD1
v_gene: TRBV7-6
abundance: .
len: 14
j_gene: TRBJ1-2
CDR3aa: CASSSTGAGYGYTF
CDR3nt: TGTGCCAGCAGCTCCACAGGGGCCGGCTATGGCTACACCTTC

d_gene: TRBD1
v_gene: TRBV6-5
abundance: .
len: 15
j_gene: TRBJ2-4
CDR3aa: CASSFDRAAKNIQYF
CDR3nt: TGTGCCAGCAGTTTCGACAGGGCAGCCAAAAACATTCAGTACTTC

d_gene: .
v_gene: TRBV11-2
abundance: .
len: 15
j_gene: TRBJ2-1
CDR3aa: CASSPIAAIYNEQFF
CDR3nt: TGTGCCAGCAGCCCCATAGCAGCTATTTACAATGAGCAGTTCTTC

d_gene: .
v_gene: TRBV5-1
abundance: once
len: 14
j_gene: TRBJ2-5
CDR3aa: CASSRGGGGETQYF
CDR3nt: TGCGCCAGCAGCCGAGGGGGGGGTGGAGAGACCCAGTACTTC